This entry lists 8 T cell receptor beta chains sequenced from one sample in a study of identical twins. In TCRdb, the 5' RACE reads were re-called with MiXCR into one record per CDR3 protein. The table lists some 760,000 distinct CDR3 sequences, over 15% of them singletons. The sample was also reused in another study, on T cells expressing NK-cell markers.

Sequenced sample: PBMCs. The receptor set was obtained from a woman aged 18-29 years in good health.

This clonotype appeared a few times. The chain carries TRBV15 and TRBJ2-1; no firm D call. This CDR3 has 15 amino acids. V lost 0 bases to trimming and J lost 4 bases, with 10 bases between them. Germline-derived CDR1 and CDR2 are LNHNV and YYDKDF (reference sequence). Written as DNA, the CDR3 is TGTGCCACCAGCAGAGATACCGCTAATTACAATGAGCAGTTCTTC. Protein: CATSRDTANYNEQFF.

This sequence joins TRBV20-1 and TRBJ1-2; D is undetermined. The CDR3 has 12 amino acids. CDR1 is DFQATT, CDR2 SNEGSKA, per germline (reference sequence). The V end lost 1 base, the J end lost 6 bases, and 9 bases lay between the germline ends. The DNA of the CDR3 is TGCAGTGCTAGAGTTTTAGAGCATGGCTACACCTTC. Translated: CSARVLEHGYTF.

The chain links TRBV7-9 to TRBJ2-1; TRBD1 aligns across 7 bases. The germline gives CDR1 SEHNR, CDR2 FQNEAQ (reference sequence). The junction had 10 bases not matched to a gene; V was cut back by 5 bases and J by 6 bases. This CDR3 contains 15 residues. The DNA of the CDR3 is TGTGCCAGCAGCCCCGGACAGGTGAACGCCAATGAGCAGTTCTTC. It codes for CASSPGQVNANEQFF.

This rearrangement joins TRBV5-5 to TRBJ2-3, with D unresolved. The CDR3 is 16 amino acids. Germline-derived CDR1 and CDR2 are SGHKS and YYEKEE (reference sequence). The V end was cut by 1 base, the J end by 3 bases, with 15 bases between. This chain's CDR3 is CASSLQPLPETDTQYF. DNA for the CDR3: TGTGCCAGCAGCTTGCAACCCCTACCCGAAACAGATACGCAGTATTTT.

In this sample, this clonotype turned up a few times. This rearrangement joins TRBV27 to TRBJ2-3; 9 bases are shared with TRBD2. The germline V gene encodes CDR1 MNHEY and CDR2 SMNVEV (reference sequence). The V gene end was trimmed by 4 bases and the J gene end by 6 bases; junction bases not matched to a gene: 14. The CDR3 has 17 amino acids. CDR3 residues: CASSSRVAGALTDTQYF. The DNA of the CDR3 is TGTGCCAGCAGTTCCCGAGTAGCGGGGGCCCTCACTGATACGCAGTATTTT.

This clonotype was observed many times. V gene TRBV12-3 or TRBV12-4 combines with J gene TRBJ2-7, with D tentatively TRBD1 (5 bases). V was clipped by 1 base and J by 5 bases, with 6 bases between them. This CDR3 region has 12 residues. CDR3 DNA sequence: TGTGCCAGCAGTTTAGTCAGGGACGAGCAGTACTTC. Its protein product is CASSLVRDEQYF.

The CDR3 nucleotides are TGCGCCAGCAGCCAAGAGGGACTTGCTAGCGTTTCTAGCACAGATACGCAGTATTTT. Translated: CASSQEGLASVSSTDTQYF. The chain recombines TRBV4-3 with TRBJ2-3; TRBD2 is a possible D gene (6 bases). The ends were cut back, 0 bases at V and 0 bases at J, with 19 bases in the middle. CDR3 length equals 19 residues. Germline V CDR1 and CDR2: LGHNA, YSLEER.

The gene calls are TRBV10-3 and TRBJ2-7; no firm D call. V shed 3 bases and J shed 5 bases, with 8 bases lying between them. Germline CDR1 is ENHRY and CDR2 is SYGVKD. The CDR3 is 12 residues long. CDR3 nucleotides: TGTGCCATCAGTGACTTAGAAGACGAGCAGTACTTC. Translated, it gives CAISDLEDEQYF.